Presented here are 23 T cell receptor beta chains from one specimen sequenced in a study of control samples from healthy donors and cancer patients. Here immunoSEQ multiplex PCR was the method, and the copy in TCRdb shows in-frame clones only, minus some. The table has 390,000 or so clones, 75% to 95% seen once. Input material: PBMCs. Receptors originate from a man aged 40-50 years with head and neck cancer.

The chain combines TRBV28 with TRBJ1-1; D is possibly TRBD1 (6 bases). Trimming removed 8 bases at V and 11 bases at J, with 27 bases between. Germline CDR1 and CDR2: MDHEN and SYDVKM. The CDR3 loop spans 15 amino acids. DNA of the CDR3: TGTGCCAGCCTCGGCCCCCACAGGGCGGTCGCAATGGCTTTCTTT. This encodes CASLGPHRAVAMAFF. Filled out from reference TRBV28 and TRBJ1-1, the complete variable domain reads DVKVTQSSRYLVKRTGEKVFLECVQDMDHENMFWYRQDPGLGLRLIYFSYDVKMKEKGDIPEGYSVSREKKERFSLILESASTNQTSMYLCASLGPHRAVAMAFFGQGTRLTVV.

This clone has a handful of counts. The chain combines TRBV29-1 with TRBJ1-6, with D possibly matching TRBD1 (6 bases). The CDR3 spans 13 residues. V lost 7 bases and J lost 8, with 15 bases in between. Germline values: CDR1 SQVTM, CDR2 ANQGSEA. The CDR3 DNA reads TGCAGCGCAAAGGGGGGTGGCGATTCACCCCTCCACTTT. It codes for CSAKGGGDSPLHF.

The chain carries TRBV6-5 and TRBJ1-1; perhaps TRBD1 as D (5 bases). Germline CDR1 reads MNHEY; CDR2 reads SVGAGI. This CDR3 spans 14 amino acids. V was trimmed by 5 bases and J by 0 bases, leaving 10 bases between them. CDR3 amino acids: CASSKGPMNTEAFF. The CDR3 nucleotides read TGTGCCAGCAGTAAGGGGCCGATGAACACTGAAGCTTTCTTT.

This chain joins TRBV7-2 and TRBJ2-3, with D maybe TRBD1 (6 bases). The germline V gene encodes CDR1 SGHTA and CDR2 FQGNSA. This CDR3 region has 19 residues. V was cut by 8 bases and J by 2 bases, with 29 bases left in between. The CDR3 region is CASRWGSGTLGAITDTQYF. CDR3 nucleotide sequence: TGTGCCAGCCGCTGGGGTTCAGGGACCCTGGGGGCGATCACAGATACGCAGTATTTT.

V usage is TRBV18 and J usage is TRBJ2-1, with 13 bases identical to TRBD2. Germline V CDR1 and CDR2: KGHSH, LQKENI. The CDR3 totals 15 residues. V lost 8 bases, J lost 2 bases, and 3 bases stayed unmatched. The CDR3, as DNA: TGTGCCAGCGAGACTAGCGGGAGGCCCTACAATGAGCAGTTCTTC. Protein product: CASETSGRPYNEQFF.

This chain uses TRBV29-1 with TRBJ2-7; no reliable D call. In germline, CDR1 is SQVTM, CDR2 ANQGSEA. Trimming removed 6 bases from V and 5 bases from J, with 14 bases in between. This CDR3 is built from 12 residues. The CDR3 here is CSVAPGSHEQYF. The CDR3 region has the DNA TGCAGCGTCGCCCCTGGCAGCCACGAGCAGTACTTC.

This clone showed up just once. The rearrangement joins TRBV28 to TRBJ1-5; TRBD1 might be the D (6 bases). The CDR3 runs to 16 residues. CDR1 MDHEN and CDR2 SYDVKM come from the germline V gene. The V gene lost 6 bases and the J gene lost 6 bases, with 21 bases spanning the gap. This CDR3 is CASRASMRGKGQPQHF. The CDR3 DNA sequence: TGTGCCAGCAGAGCTTCCATGAGGGGGAAAGGTCAGCCCCAGCATTTT.

The CDR3: CAWSVGQGGDIQYF. DNA of the CDR3: TGTGCCTGGAGTGTAGGGCAGGGGGGGGACATTCAGTACTTC. The V and J genes are TRBV30 and TRBJ2-4, with D perhaps being TRBD1 or TRBD2 (7 bases each). The CDR3 sequence is 14 residues long. Per the germline V gene, CDR1 is GTSNPN and CDR2 is SVGIG (reference sequence). Trimming left V 0 bases short and J 8 bases short, with 14 bases between.

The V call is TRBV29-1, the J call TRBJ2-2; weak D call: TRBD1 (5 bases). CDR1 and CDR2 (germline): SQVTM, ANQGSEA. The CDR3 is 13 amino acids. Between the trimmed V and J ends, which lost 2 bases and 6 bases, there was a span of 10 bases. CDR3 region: CSVEIRVSGELFF. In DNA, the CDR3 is TGCAGCGTTGAAATCAGGGTCTCCGGGGAGCTGTTTTTT.

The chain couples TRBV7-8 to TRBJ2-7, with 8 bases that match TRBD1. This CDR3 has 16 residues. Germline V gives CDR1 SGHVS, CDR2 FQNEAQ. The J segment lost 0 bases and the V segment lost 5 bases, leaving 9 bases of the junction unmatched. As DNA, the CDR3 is TGTGCCAGCAGCAAGAAGGGACAGGCCAGCTCCTACGAGCAGTACTTC. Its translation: CASSKKGQASSYEQYF.

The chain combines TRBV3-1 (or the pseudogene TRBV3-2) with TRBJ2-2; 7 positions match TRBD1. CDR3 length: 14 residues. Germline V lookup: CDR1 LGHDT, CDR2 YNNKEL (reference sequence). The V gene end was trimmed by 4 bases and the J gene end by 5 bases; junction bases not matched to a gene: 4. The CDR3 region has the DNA TGTGCCAGCAGCCTAGGGGGCTCAACCGGGGAGCTGTTTTTT. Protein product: CASSLGGSTGELFF.

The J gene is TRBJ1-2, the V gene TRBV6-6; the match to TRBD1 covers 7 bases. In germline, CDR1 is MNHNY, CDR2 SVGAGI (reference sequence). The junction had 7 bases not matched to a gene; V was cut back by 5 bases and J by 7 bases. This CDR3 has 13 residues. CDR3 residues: CASSPTGLGGYTF. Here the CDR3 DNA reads TGTGCCAGCAGTCCGACAGGGTTGGGTGGCTACACCTTC.

The CDR3 bases are TGTGCCAGCAGCACCCTTAAATCGGTGGTTAGCAATCAGCCCCAGCATTTT. Protein product: CASSTLKSVVSNQPQHF. The genes are TRBV21-1 and TRBJ1-5. TRBV21-1 is noted as a pseudogene. The CDR3 extends over 17 amino acids.

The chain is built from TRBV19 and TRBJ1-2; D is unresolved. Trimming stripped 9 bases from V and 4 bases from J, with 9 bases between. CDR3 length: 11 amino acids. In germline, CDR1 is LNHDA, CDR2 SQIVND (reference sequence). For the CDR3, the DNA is TGTGCCAGCGGGAGCCTCTATGGCTACACCTTC. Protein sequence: CASGSLYGYTF. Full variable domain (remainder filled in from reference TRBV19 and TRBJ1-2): DGGITQSPKYLFRKEGQNVTLSCEQNLNHDAMYWYRQDPGQGLRLIYYSQIVNDFQKGDIAEGYSVSREKKESFPLTVTSAQKNPTAFYLCASGSLYGYTFGSGTRLTVV.

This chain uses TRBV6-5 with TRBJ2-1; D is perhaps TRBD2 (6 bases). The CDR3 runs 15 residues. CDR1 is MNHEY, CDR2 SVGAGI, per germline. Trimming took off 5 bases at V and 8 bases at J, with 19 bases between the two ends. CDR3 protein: CASSPRDFGSDEQFF. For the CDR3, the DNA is TGTGCCAGCAGTCCCCGGGACTTCGGCTCGGATGAGCAGTTCTTC.

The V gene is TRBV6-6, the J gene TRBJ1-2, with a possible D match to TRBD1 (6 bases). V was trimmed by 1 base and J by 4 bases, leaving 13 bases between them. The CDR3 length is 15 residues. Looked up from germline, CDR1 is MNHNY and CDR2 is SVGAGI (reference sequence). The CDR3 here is CASSYFGQRVYGYTF. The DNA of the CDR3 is TGTGCCAGCAGTTACTTTGGACAGAGAGTCTATGGCTACACCTTC.

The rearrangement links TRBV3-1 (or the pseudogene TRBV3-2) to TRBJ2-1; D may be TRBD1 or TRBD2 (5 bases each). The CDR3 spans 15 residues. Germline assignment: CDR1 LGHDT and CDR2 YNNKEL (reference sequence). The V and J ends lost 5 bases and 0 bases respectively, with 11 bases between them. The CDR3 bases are TGTGCCAGCAGCGGGGACCTAAGCTCCTACAATGAGCAGTTCTTC. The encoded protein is CASSGDLSSYNEQFF.

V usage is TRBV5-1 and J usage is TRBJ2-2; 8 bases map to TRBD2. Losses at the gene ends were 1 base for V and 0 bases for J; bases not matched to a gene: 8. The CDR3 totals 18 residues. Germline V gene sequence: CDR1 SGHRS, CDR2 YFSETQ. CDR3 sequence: CASSLRGSGAANTGELFF. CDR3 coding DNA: TGCGCCAGCAGCTTGAGAGGTAGCGGGGCGGCGAACACCGGGGAGCTGTTTTTT.

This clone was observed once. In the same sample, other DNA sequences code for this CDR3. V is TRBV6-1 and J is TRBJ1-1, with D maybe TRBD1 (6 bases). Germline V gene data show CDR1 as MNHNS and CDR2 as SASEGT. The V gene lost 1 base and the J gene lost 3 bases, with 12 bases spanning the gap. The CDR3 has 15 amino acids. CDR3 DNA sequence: TGTGCCAGCAGTGAAGTTGGGGGGCAGGACACTGAAGCTTTCTTT. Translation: CASSEVGGQDTEAFF.

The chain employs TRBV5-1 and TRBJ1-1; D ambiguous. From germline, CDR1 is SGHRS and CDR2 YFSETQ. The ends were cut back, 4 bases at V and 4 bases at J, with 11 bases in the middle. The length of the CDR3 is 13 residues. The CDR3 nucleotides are TGCGCCAGCAGCCCTGAGACAATCACTGAAGCTTTCTTT. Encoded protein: CASSPETITEAFF.

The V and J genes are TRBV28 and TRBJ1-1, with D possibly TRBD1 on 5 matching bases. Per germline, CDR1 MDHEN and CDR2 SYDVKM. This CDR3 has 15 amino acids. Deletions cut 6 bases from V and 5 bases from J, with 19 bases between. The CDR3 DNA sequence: TGTGCCAGCAGCCCAGTGAGAGGGGTGCGGACTGAAGCTTTCTTT. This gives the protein CASSPVRGVRTEAFF.

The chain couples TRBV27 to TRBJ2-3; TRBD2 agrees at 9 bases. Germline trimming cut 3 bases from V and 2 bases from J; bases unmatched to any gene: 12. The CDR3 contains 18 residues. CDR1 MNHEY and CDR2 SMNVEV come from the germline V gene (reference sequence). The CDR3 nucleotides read TGTGCCAGCAGTTTTGTAGACCTAGCGGGAACCCTCACAGATACGCAGTATTTT. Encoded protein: CASSFVDLAGTLTDTQYF.

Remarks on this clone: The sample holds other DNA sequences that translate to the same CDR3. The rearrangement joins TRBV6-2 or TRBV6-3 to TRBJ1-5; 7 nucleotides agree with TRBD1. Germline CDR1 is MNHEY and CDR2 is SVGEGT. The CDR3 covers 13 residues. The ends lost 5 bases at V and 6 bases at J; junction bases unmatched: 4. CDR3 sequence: CASSRQGGQPQHF. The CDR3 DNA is TGTGCCAGCAGTCGACAGGGCGGTCAGCCCCAGCATTTT.